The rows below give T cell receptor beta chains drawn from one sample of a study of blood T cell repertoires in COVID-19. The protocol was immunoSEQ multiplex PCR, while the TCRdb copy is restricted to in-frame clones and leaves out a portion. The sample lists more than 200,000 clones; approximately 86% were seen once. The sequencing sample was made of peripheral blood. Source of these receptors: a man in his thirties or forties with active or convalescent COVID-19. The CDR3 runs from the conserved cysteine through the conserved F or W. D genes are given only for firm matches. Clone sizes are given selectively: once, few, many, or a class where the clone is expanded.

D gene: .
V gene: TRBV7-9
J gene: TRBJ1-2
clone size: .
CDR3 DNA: TGTGCCAGCAGCTTAGTGATGTACAGGGCGAGCTATGGCTACACCTTC
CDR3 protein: CASSLVMYRASYGYTF

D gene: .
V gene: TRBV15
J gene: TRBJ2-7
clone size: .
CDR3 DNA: TGTGCCACCAGCAGAAGCCACGAGCAGTACTTC
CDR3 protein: CATSRSHEQYF

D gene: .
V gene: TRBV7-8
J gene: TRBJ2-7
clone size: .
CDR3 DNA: TGTGCCAGCAGCTTAATGGTGGTGGAGACCTACGAGCAGTACTTC
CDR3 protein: CASSLMVVETYEQYF

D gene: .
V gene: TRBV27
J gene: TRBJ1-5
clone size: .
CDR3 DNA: TGTGCCAGCAGTTCCCAACCAAGGACAGCTAGCAATCAGCCCCAGCATTTT
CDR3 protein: CASSSQPRTASNQPQHF

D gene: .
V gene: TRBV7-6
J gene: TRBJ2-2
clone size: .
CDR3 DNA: TGTGCCAGCAGTCAAGGGATATTGGTGACAGGGAACACCGGGGAGCTGTTTTTT
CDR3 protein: CASSQGILVTGNTGELFF

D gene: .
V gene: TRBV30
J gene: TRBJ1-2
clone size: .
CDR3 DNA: TGTGCCTGGAGTAGACAAAACTATGGCTACACCTTC
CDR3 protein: CAWSRQNYGYTF

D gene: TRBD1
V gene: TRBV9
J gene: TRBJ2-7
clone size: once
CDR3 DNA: TGTGCCAGCAGCGAGGGACAGGGTTCTTCTTACGAGCAGTACTTC
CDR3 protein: CASSEGQGSSYEQYF

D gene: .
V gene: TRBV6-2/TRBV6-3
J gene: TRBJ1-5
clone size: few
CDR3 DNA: TGTGCCAGCAGTTACTTGCAGGGCCATCAGCCCCAGCATTTT
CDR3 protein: CASSYLQGHQPQHF

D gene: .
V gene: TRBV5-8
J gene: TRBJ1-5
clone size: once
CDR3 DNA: TGTGCCAGCAGCTTGACAGGGAGCAATCAGCCCCAGCATTTT
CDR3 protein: CASSLTGSNQPQHF

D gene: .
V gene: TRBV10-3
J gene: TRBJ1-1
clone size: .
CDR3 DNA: TGTGCCACGACAGGATCCACTGAAGCTTTCTTT
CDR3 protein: CATTGSTEAFF